These T cell receptor beta chains were read from a single sample in a study of post-analysis software for immune sequencing data. Using its own MiXCR run on the PCR reads, TCRdb lists one record per CDR3 protein. The table records 700,000 to 800,000 distinct CDR3 sequences, about 27% of them present only once. Material for sequencing was blood. The receptors come from a girl aged 5-17 years with multiple sclerosis. Each CDR3 is given with its conserved first and last residue. A D gene is named only where the DNA matches it firmly. Not all rows give a size; the values are once, few, many and, for expanded clones, a class.

CDR3: CASSPARIYGYTF; DNA: TGTGCCAGCAGCCCTGCAAGGATCTATGGCTACACCTTC; D: NA; length: 13; J: TRBJ1-2; V: TRBV3-1; size: NA
CDR3: CSARADPTYTQYF; DNA: TGCAGTGCTAGAGCGGACCCCACTTATACGCAGTATTTT; D: NA; length: 13; J: TRBJ2-3; V: TRBV20-1; size: NA
CDR3: CASSPRGAQQGGYTF; DNA: TGTGCCAGCAGCCCTAGGGGGGCGCAGCAGGGCGGCTACACCTTC; D: NA; length: 15; J: TRBJ1-2; V: TRBV7-9; size: NA
CDR3: CASSLPAQPQHF; DNA: TGTGCCAGCAGCTTACCGGCTCAGCCCCAGCATTTT; D: NA; length: 12; J: TRBJ1-5; V: TRBV7-2; size: NA
CDR3: CSVEGGVGMYNEQFF; DNA: TGCAGCGTTGAAGGGGGCGTGGGTATGTACAATGAGCAGTTCTTC; D: NA; length: 15; J: TRBJ2-1; V: TRBV29-1; size: NA
CDR3: CASTLAGNRNSPLHF; DNA: TGTGCCAGCACCCTCGCAGGGAATCGAAATTCACCCCTCCACTTT; D: NA; length: 15; J: TRBJ1-6; V: TRBV2; size: few
CDR3: CSARDQIGYEQFF; DNA: TGCAGTGCTAGAGATCAGATTGGCTATGAGCAGTTCTTC; D: NA; length: 13; J: TRBJ2-1; V: TRBV20-1; size: NA
CDR3: CSARVKGPYNGQYF; DNA: TGCAGTGCTAGAGTAAAGGGGCCCTACAATGGGCAGTACTTC; D: NA; length: 14; J: TRBJ2-7; V: TRBV20-1; size: NA
CDR3: CASSLMQTYNEQFF; DNA: TGTGCCAGCAGCTTAATGCAGACCTACAATGAGCAGTTCTTC; D: NA; length: 14; J: TRBJ2-1; V: TRBV7-2; size: NA
CDR3: CASSLAASGYEQYF; DNA: TGTGCCAGCAGCTTGGCTGCTAGCGGCTACGAGCAGTACTTC; D: TRBD2; length: 14; J: TRBJ2-7; V: TRBV5-5; size: NA
CDR3: CASSLGRLGRNQPQHF; DNA: TGTGCCAGCAGCTTGGGCAGGCTTGGGCGCAATCAGCCCCAGCATTTT; D: NA; length: 16; J: TRBJ1-5; V: TRBV5-8; size: NA
CDR3: CASKRSAIRPLHF; DNA: TGTGCCAGCAAGAGATCGGCGATTCGGCCCCTCCACTTT; D: NA; length: 13; J: TRBJ1-6; V: TRBV6-5; size: few
CDR3: CASSGRTTGSSYNEQFF; DNA: TGTGCCAGCAGCGGGCGGACGACAGGCAGCTCCTACAATGAGCAGTTCTTC; D: NA; length: 17; J: TRBJ2-1; V: TRBV9; size: NA
CDR3: CAIRQGLPGETQYF; DNA: TGTGCCATCAGACAGGGGCTGCCCGGTGAGACCCAGTACTTC; D: TRBD1; length: 14; J: TRBJ2-5; V: TRBV10-3; size: few
CDR3: CASSSGLGEQETQYF; DNA: TGCGCCAGCAGCTCGGGTCTGGGAGAACAAGAGACCCAGTACTTC; D: NA; length: 15; J: TRBJ2-5; V: TRBV5-1; size: few
CDR3: CASRIAGPGTGELFF; DNA: TGTGCCAGCAGAATAGCGGGACCTGGGACCGGGGAGCTGTTTTTT; D: TRBD2; length: 15; J: TRBJ2-2; V: TRBV12-3/TRBV12-4; size: NA
CDR3: CASSHPTGQTEETQYF; DNA: TGCGCCAGCAGCCACCCCACAGGACAGACCGAAGAGACCCAGTACTTC; D: NA; length: 16; J: TRBJ2-5; V: TRBV4-1; size: few
CDR3: CASRVTGQRTDTQYF; DNA: TGCGCCAGCCGAGTCACGGGACAGCGCACAGATACGCAGTATTTT; D: TRBD1; length: 15; J: TRBJ2-3; V: TRBV5-1; size: few
CDR3: CASSQSDRPGETQYF; DNA: TGTGCCAGCAGCCAATCAGACAGGCCGGGGGAGACCCAGTACTTC; D: NA; length: 15; J: TRBJ2-5; V: TRBV14; size: few
CDR3: CASSFGSSDTQYF; DNA: TGTGCCAGCAGTTTTGGATCTTCAGATACGCAGTATTTT; D: NA; length: 13; J: TRBJ2-3; V: TRBV28; size: NA